This T cell receptor beta chain came from a study of T cells after yellow fever vaccination. Overall study findings and caveats: At 96% for CD4 and approximately 88% for CD8, most primary-vaccination clones showed up again after the booster.

TCRdb passed the 5' RACE reads through MiXCR, listing each CDR3 protein once. The data contain around 320,000 distinct CDR3 sequences, around 4.4% of them singletons. This clonotype was seen a few times. What it binds is unknown. The length of the CDR3 is 14 residues. CDR1 and CDR2 (germline): SNHLY, FYNNEI. The V gene end was trimmed by 8 bases and the J gene end by 10 bases; junction bases not matched to a gene: 13. The chain recombines TRBV2 with TRBJ2-1; 8 bases line up with TRBD2. This specimen consisted of PBMCs, obtained 15 days after the yellow fever booster vaccination. The sequence derives from a man between 18 and 29 years old who received the YFV17D yellow fever vaccine. CDR3 in DNA: TGTGCCAGCGCGCGGGGGACTAGGATAACCGAGCAGTTCTTC. Translated, it gives CASARGTRITEQFF. Complete variable domain (other parts from reference TRBV2 and TRBJ2-1): EPEVTQTPSHQVTQMGQEVILRCVPISNHLYFYWYRQILGQKVEFLVSFYNNEISEKSEIFDDQFSVERPDGSNFTLKIRSTKLEDSAMYFCASARGTRITEQFFGPGTRLTVL.